The subject of this entry is one T cell receptor beta chain. The data were taken from a study of T cell changes during pregnancy in multiple sclerosis. Measured with immunoSEQ multiplex PCR; TCRdb has only the in-frame clones, and not every one. Of approximately 80,000 clones listed, 94% are singletons. Germline loops: CDR1 SGHTS, CDR2 YDEGEE. The CDR3 runs to 10 residues. V was trimmed by 7 bases and J by 7 bases, leaving 8 bases between them. The sample here was peripheral blood, taken in the third trimester of pregnancy. The V call is TRBV5-8, the J call TRBJ1-2; unclear D gene. The clonotype comes from a female donor with multiple sclerosis, enrolled in a pregnancy study. The CDR3 DNA follows: TGTGCCAGCCTACCCGGTGGCTACACCTTC. Protein sequence: CASLPGGYTF.